A selection of T cell receptor beta chains follows, all from one sample in a study of OX40 agonist ivuxolimab in advanced cancers. Assay used: immunoSEQ multiplex PCR; TCRdb lists only in-frame clones, some missing. The repertoire holds about 15,000 clones, with 70% to 80% as singletons. Sequencing used CD4+ or CD8+ T cells sorted from blood, obtained in a trial of the OX40 agonist ivuxolimab. Receptors were obtained from an adult with an advanced solid tumor such as melanoma, head and neck, liver or kidney cancer. The CDR3 runs from the conserved cysteine through the conserved F or W. The D gene is left open where the match is weak. Clone size is shown for a subset of rows, as once, few, many or a class of expanded clone.

abundance | j_gene | d_gene | v_gene | CDR3aa | CDR3nt
- | TRBJ2-7 | - | TRBV28 | CASSFETGAISYEQYF | TGTGCCAGCAGTTTCGAGACCGGGGCCATCAGCTACGAGCAGTACTTC
- | TRBJ1-5 | - | TRBV7-9 | CASSNEQGFGNQPQHF | TGTGCCAGCAGCAACGAACAGGGTTTTGGCAATCAGCCCCAGCATTTT
few | TRBJ2-7 | - | TRBV11-3 | CASSGPDSTYEQYF | TGTGCCAGCAGCGGTCCCGACAGCACCTACGAGCAGTACTTC
few | TRBJ2-3 | - | TRBV27 | CASSFLGGTDTQYF | TGTGCCAGCAGTTTCTTGGGAGGCACAGATACGCAGTATTTT
- | TRBJ2-7 | - | TRBV5-1 | CASSPNRLLYEQYF | TGCGCCAGCAGCCCTAACAGACTCCTCTACGAGCAGTACTTC
- | TRBJ2-7 | - | TRBV6-1 | CASRDYEQYF | TGTGCCAGCCGGGACTACGAGCAGTACTTC
- | TRBJ1-5 | - | TRBV27 | CASSVGGQGNQPQHF | TGTGCCAGCAGCGTAGGAGGGCAGGGGAACCAGCCCCAGCATTTT
- | TRBJ1-5 | - | TRBV25-1 | CASSPKGSRDQPQHF | TGTGCCAGCAGTCCCAAAGGGAGCAGGGATCAGCCCCAGCATTTT
- | TRBJ1-6 | - | TRBV19 | CASSLFSFGGSSPLHF | TGTGCCAGTAGCCTCTTTAGTTTTGGGGGTAGTTCACCCCTCCACTTT
- | TRBJ1-1 | - | TRBV6-6 | CASSYGTESTEAFF | TGTGCCAGCAGTTACGGGACTGAGAGCACTGAAGCTTTCTTT
few | TRBJ2-7 | - | TRBV4-3 | CASSQDYPGPSYEQYF | TGCGCCAGCAGCCAAGATTATCCGGGTCCGTCCTACGAGCAGTACTTC
- | TRBJ2-1 | TRBD1 | TRBV6-6 | CASSGTGQNEQFF | TGTGCCAGTTCCGGGACAGGGCAAAATGAGCAGTTCTTC
- | TRBJ1-2 | - | TRBV5-5 | CASSFPGRSNYGYTF | TGTGCCAGCAGCTTCCCGGGACGAAGTAACTATGGCTACACCTTC
- | TRBJ2-7 | - | TRBV30 | CAWSVPGGGNYEQYF | TGTGCCTGGAGTGTACCCGGAGGAGGTAACTACGAGCAGTACTTC
- | TRBJ2-7 | - | TRBV4-1 | CASSQSNEQYF | TGCGCCAGCAGCCAAAGCAACGAGCAGTACTTC
- | TRBJ2-2 | - | TRBV7-3 | CASSLGSANTGELFF | TGTGCCAGCAGCTTAGGGTCGGCAAACACCGGGGAGCTGTTTTTT
- | TRBJ2-3 | - | TRBV11-2 | CASSLGGTRGDTDTQYF | TGTGCCAGCAGCTTAGGGGGTACCAGGGGAGACACAGATACGCAGTATTTT
- | TRBJ1-4 | - | TRBV9 | CASSAGWDISEKLFF | TGTGCCAGCAGTGCAGGTTGGGACATCTCCGAAAAACTGTTTTTT
- | TRBJ1-2 | TRBD1 | TRBV15 | CATRYTGGDYGYTF | TGTGCCACCAGATATACAGGGGGTGACTATGGCTACACCTTC
- | TRBJ1-1 | - | TRBV11-3 | CASSLFQPTEAFF | TGTGCCAGCAGCTTATTTCAGCCGACTGAAGCTTTCTTT
- | TRBJ2-3 | TRBD1 | TRBV4-1 | CASSQDRTGGITDTQYF | TGCGCCAGCAGCCAAGATCGGACAGGGGGAATCACAGATACGCAGTATTTT
- | TRBJ1-1 | TRBD1 | TRBV9 | CASSPWDRVNTEAFF | TGTGCCAGCAGCCCTTGGGACAGGGTAAACACTGAAGCTTTCTTT
few | TRBJ1-4 | - | TRBV7-9 | CASSSLSWELFF | TGTGCCAGCAGCTCGTTATCGTGGGAACTGTTTTTT
- | TRBJ1-5 | - | TRBV11-3 | CASSSSTGGGNQPQHF | TGTGCCAGCAGCTCCTCGACGGGAGGAGGGAATCAGCCCCAGCATTTT
medium-sized | TRBJ2-1 | - | TRBV9 | CASSVELAKEQFF | TGTGCCAGCAGCGTAGAACTGGCCAAGGAGCAGTTCTTC
many | TRBJ1-1 | - | TRBV28 | CASSLRRTGNTEAFF | TGTGCCAGCAGTTTACGCCGAACAGGCAACACTGAAGCTTTCTTT
- | TRBJ1-1 | - | TRBV7-8 | CASSLDGVNTEAFF | TGTGCCAGCAGCTTAGATGGGGTGAACACTGAAGCTTTCTTT
once | TRBJ2-3 | - | TRBV7-3 | CASSLWGSGGTQYF | TGTGCCAGCAGCTTATGGGGTTCCGGAGGTACGCAGTATTTT
- | TRBJ2-7 | TRBD2 | TRBV19 | CASSMASGGEQYF | TGTGCCAGTAGTATGGCTAGCGGGGGGGAGCAGTACTTC
- | TRBJ1-1 | - | TRBV6-6 | CASSSEAFF | TGTGCCAGCAGTTCTGAAGCTTTCTTT
- | TRBJ2-5 | - | TRBV7-9 | CASSGSGETQYF | TGTGCCAGCAGCGGGTCAGGAGAGACCCAGTACTTC
- | TRBJ2-2 | - | TRBV11-3 | CASSPPGELFF | TGTGCCAGCAGCCCCCCCGGGGAGCTGTTTTTT
- | TRBJ1-2 | - | TRBV6-6 | CASSHGPTFNYGYTF | TGTGCCAGCAGCCACGGGCCAACTTTTAACTATGGCTACACCTTC
- | TRBJ1-4 | - | TRBV4-1 | CASSQDFSDFNEKLFF | TGCGCCAGCAGCCAAGACTTCTCAGACTTCAATGAAAAACTGTTTTTT
- | TRBJ2-1 | - | TRBV13 | CASSLGSAGPKGNEQFF | TGTGCCAGCAGCTTAGGTTCGGCGGGGCCCAAAGGGAATGAGCAGTTCTTC
- | TRBJ2-7 | - | TRBV14 | CASSQEGGTKSYEQYF | TGTGCCAGCAGCCAAGAGGGGGGGACAAAATCCTACGAGCAGTACTTC
- | TRBJ1-5 | - | TRBV10-3 | CAISEDGVSNQPQHF | TGTGCCATCAGTGAGGACGGAGTTAGCAATCAGCCCCAGCATTTT
- | TRBJ1-2 | TRBD1 | TRBV5-1 | CASREDRVYGYTF | TGCGCCAGCAGGGAGGACAGGGTCTATGGCTACACCTTC
- | TRBJ1-2 | TRBD1 | TRBV7-6 | CASSSEPPGGLYGYTF | TGTGCCAGCAGCTCGGAACCCCCAGGGGGGCTTTATGGCTACACCTTC
few | TRBJ1-2 | - | TRBV27 | CASSLSTSVRDGYTF | TGTGCCAGCAGTTTATCGACTTCCGTCCGGGATGGCTACACCTTC
once | TRBJ2-7 | - | TRBV12-5 | CASGLVPGEQYF | TGTGCTAGTGGTTTGGTCCCGGGGGAGCAGTACTTC
few | TRBJ1-5 | TRBD1 | TRBV7-9 | CASSLGFQGGNQPQHF | TGTGCCAGCAGCTTAGGGTTCCAGGGGGGCAATCAGCCCCAGCATTTT
- | TRBJ1-1 | - | TRBV6-5 | CASSLSGGWNTEAFF | TGTGCCAGCAGTCTCAGCGGAGGGTGGAACACTGAAGCTTTCTTT
- | TRBJ2-7 | - | TRBV6-5 | CASRTVNSYEQYF | TGTGCCAGCAGGACGGTGAACTCCTACGAGCAGTACTTC
- | TRBJ1-2 | - | TRBV9 | CASSVTETYGYTF | TGTGCCAGCAGTGTCACCGAGACCTATGGCTACACCTTC
- | TRBJ2-7 | TRBD2 | TRBV29-1 | CSVQGLAWYEQYF | TGCAGCGTTCAAGGACTAGCTTGGTACGAGCAGTACTTC
- | TRBJ1-4 | - | TRBV6-6 | CASTSPGENEKLFF | TGTGCCAGCACCTCCCCAGGGGAAAATGAAAAACTGTTTTTT
- | TRBJ1-1 | - | TRBV9 | CASTPGNTEAFF | TGTGCCAGCACCCCAGGAAACACTGAAGCTTTCTTT
- | TRBJ2-7 | TRBD2 | TRBV7-7 | CASSSGLADHEQYF | TGTGCTAGCAGCTCGGGACTAGCGGATCACGAGCAGTACTTC
- | TRBJ2-2 | TRBD2 | TRBV15 | CATSAAGGNGGELFF | TGTGCCACCAGCGCCGCGGGGGGTAACGGCGGGGAGCTGTTTTTT
- | TRBJ1-6 | TRBD1 | TRBV5-6 | CASSAAGQGISPLHF | TGTGCCAGCAGCGCCGCGGGACAGGGGATCTCACCCCTCCACTTT
few | TRBJ1-1 | - | TRBV4-1 | CASSQDPRGDTEAFF | TGCGCCAGCAGCCAAGATCCCCGGGGGGACACTGAAGCTTTCTTT
- | TRBJ2-3 | TRBD1 | TRBV19 | CASREGQGATDTQYF | TGTGCCAGTAGAGAGGGGCAGGGGGCGACCGATACGCAGTATTTT